One T cell receptor (beta chain) is described in this entry. What it binds is unknown. The table came from immunoSEQ multiplex PCR; TCRdb's copy has only in-frame clones and leaves some out. The table records 2,900 or so clones, roughly 27% of them present only once. The data belong to a study of T cells in localized non-small cell lung cancer. Study-wide results and limits: The study detected a median approximately 57 of the top 100 tumor clones in adjacent lung.

Germline assignment: CDR1 SGHDN and CDR2 FVKESK. This CDR3 comprises 13 residues. V trimming: 5 bases; J trimming: 2 bases; junction bases outside the gene matches: 2. This clonotype originated in a male donor older than 55 with stage II squamous cell lung carcinoma. The chain combines TRBV14 with TRBJ2-5; 7 nucleotides align to TRBD1. Specimen: lung tumor tissue, collected before any cancer treatment. The CDR3 DNA follows: TGTGCCAGCAGCTCACAGGGGCAAGAGACCCAGTACTTC. It specifies CASSSQGQETQYF. Variable domain in full (rest from reference TRBV14 and TRBJ2-5): EAGVTQFPSHSVIEKGQTVTLRCDPISGHDNLYWYRRVMGKEIKFLLHFVKESKQDESGMPNNRFLAERTGGTYSTLKVQPAELEDSGVYFCASSSQGQETQYFGPGTRLLVL.